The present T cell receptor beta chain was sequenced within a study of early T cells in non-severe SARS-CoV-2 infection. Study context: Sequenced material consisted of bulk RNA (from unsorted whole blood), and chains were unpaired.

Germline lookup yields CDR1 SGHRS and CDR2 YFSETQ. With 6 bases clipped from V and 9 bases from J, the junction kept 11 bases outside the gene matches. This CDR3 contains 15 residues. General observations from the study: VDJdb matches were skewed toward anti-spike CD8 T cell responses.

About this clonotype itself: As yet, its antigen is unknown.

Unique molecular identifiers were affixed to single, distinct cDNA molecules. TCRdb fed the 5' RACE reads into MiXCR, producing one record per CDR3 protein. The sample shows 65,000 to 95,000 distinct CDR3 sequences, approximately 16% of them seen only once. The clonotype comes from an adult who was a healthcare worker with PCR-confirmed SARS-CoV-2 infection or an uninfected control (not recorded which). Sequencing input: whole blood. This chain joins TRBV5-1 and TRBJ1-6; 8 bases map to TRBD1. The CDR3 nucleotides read TGCGCCAGCACCTTAATTGGACAGGGTGTTTCACCCCTCCACTTT. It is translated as CASTLIGQGVSPLHF. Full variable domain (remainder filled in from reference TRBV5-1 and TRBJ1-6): KAGVTQTPRYLIKTRGQQVTLSCSPISGHRSVSWYQQTPGQGLQFLFEYFSETQRNKGNFPGRFSGRQFSNSRSEMNVSTLELGDSALYLCASTLIGQGVSPLHFGNGTRLTVT.